This TCR beta chain was profiled in a study of regulatory T cells in long-lasting Graves disease. Notes on the study in general: Repertoires from persistent disease leaned toward TRBV28, TRBJ1-2 and TRBJ2-5. The study found persistent patients shared more public clonotypes (approximately 2,700) than new patients (966).

This clonotype has just a few counts. Its antigen is unidentified. Time point of the sample: newly diagnosed GD, antithyroid drugs for less than 3 months. The TCR library was made from RNA that had been extracted from PBMCs in TRIzol. One endocrinology department in Xi'an, China, was where patients came from. CDR3-region Arm-PCR and iRepertoire HTBI primers produced the TCR beta libraries. In the authors' workflow: The identification of under 65 TRBV and over eleven TRBJ segments was made across samples. TCRdb reanalysed the multiplex PCR reads using MiXCR and keeps one entry per CDR3 protein. The V and J calls reflect TCRdb's pipeline rather than the authors' work. The sample lists approximately 540,000 distinct CDR3 sequences; about 12% were seen once. Trimming removed 8 bases from V and 5 bases from J, with 8 bases in between. CDR1 KGHDR and CDR2 SFDVKD come from the germline V gene. This CDR3 contains 11 residues.

These data were likewise used in another study, on T cells in Graves' hyperthyroidism and ophthalmopathy.

V and J are TRBV24-1 and TRBJ1-1; D not certain. The source material was peripheral blood mononuclear cells (PBMCs), sampled at new diagnosis, from a patient treated with antithyroid drugs. The source of this sequence is a woman in her 30s with Graves disease. This chain's CDR3 is CATTAGTEAFF. Here the CDR3 DNA reads TGTGCCACCACTGCGGGAACTGAAGCTTTCTTT.